The 25 T cell receptor beta chains presented below share a single source sample, sequenced in a study of blood T cells in healthy people across ages (dated by TCRdb to between 2015 and 2016). The library was built by means of 5' RACE. Instrument used: Illumina HiSeq 2500. A second PCR of roughly 7 to 11 cycles was run with a J-beta primer mix and a sample-barcoded 5' primer. TCRdb itself trimmed the public reads at Q25 with fastp, ran MiXCR and retained productive beta chains. CDR3 protein duplicates are merged, each entry listing the most common genes and DNA. In all, the sample holds some 1.4 million distinct CDR3 sequences, and approximately 40% of those were seen once. The leading ten clones occupy 6.5% to 10% of the sample. The source material was blood. The receptor source for this set is a woman under 30 in good health.

In this sample, this clonotype turned up a few times. The chain couples TRBV7-8 to TRBJ2-3; D may be TRBD1 or TRBD2 (7 bases each). This CDR3 contains 16 residues. The V gene's germline CDR1 is SGHVS and CDR2 FQNEAQ. V gave up 9 bases and J gave up 4 bases, with 23 bases separating them. The CDR3 DNA follows: TGTGCCAGTGCAGGGGGTGGAGGGGGGGGAGCAGATACGCAGTATTTT. The encoded protein is CASAGGGGGGADTQYF.

This clonotype came up a few times. This chain links TRBV20-1 with TRBJ2-3; 7 bases map to TRBD2. This CDR3 is built from 15 residues. In germline, CDR1 is DFQATT, CDR2 SNEGSKA (reference sequence). The J segment lost 1 base and the V segment lost 0 bases, leaving 4 bases of the junction unmatched. CDR3 in DNA: TGCAGTGCTAGAGATAGCCTAGCGGGCACAGATACGCAGTATTTT. This encodes CSARDSLAGTDTQYF.

This clonotype was seen many times. This chain uses TRBV29-1 with TRBJ2-7; D is unclear. V lost 6 bases to trimming and J lost 3 bases, with 15 bases between them. This CDR3 has 13 amino acids. Per germline, CDR1 SQVTM and CDR2 ANQGSEA. This CDR3 is CSVAPGQGYEQYF. The CDR3 nucleotides are TGCAGCGTGGCACCGGGCCAAGGCTACGAGCAGTACTTC.

The chain has TRBV2 and TRBJ1-5, with TRBD1 matching over 7 bases. The CDR3 loop spans 13 amino acids. Germline V gene data show CDR1 as SNHLY and CDR2 as FYNNEI. V gave up 7 bases and J gave up 6 bases; unmatched junction bases: 6. The CDR3 here is CASNLQGTQPQHF. In DNA, the CDR3 is TGTGCCAGCAACCTACAGGGGACTCAGCCCCAGCATTTT.

The chain is built from TRBV7-9 and TRBJ2-4; 15 nucleotides line up with TRBD2. J was trimmed by 7 bases and V by 5 bases; bases with no gene match: 3. The germline V gene encodes CDR1 SEHNR and CDR2 FQNEAQ (reference sequence). This CDR3 is built from 15 residues. This CDR3 is CASSAGLAGGNIQYF. Written as DNA, the CDR3 is TGTGCCAGCAGCGCAGGACTAGCGGGAGGGAACATTCAGTACTTC.

V usage is TRBV19 and J usage is TRBJ1-6, with 10 bases identical to TRBD1. The CDR3 spans 17 residues. Germline assignment: CDR1 LNHDA and CDR2 SQIVND (reference sequence). V was pared by 6 bases and J by 8 bases, with 13 bases of the junction left unmatched. CDR3 amino acids: CASRRLQPGQGYSPLHF. The CDR3 coding sequence is TGTGCCAGTAGACGACTTCAACCGGGACAGGGGTATTCACCCCTCCACTTT.

The CDR3 loop is CASSSTGTQPQHF. CDR3 nucleotides: TGCGCCAGCAGCTCCACAGGGACACAGCCCCAGCATTTT. J is TRBJ1-5 and V is TRBV5-1, with D possibly TRBD1 on 6 matching bases. The CDR3 contains 13 residues. Germline lookup yields CDR1 SGHRS and CDR2 YFSETQ. V gave up 3 bases and J gave up 7 bases, with 11 bases separating them.

This chain uses TRBV29-1 with TRBJ2-1, with D perhaps matching TRBD1 (6 bases). Germline V lookup: CDR1 SQVTM, CDR2 ANQGSEA. CDR3 size: 20 residues. V dropped 1 base and J dropped 10 bases, with 35 bases sitting between them. The CDR3 loop is CSVEAWSRDKRDGVTYEQFF. CDR3 coding DNA: TGCAGCGTTGAAGCGTGGAGCCGGGACAAACGCGATGGGGTGACCTACGAGCAGTTCTTC.

This chain connects TRBV6-5 to TRBJ1-5, with TRBD1 as a possible D gene (5 bases). Germline V gene data show CDR1 as MNHEY and CDR2 as SVGAGI. This CDR3 region has 17 residues. V was pared by 0 bases and J by 0 bases, with 12 bases between. The CDR3 nucleotides read TGTGCCAGCAGTTACTCGATTCCAGGGACTAGCAATCAGCCCCAGCATTTT. As protein: CASSYSIPGTSNQPQHF.

This clonotype was seen a few times. This chain uses TRBV10-3 with TRBJ1-2, with 10 bases that match TRBD1. Per germline, CDR1 ENHRY and CDR2 SYGVKD. V gave up 4 bases and J gave up 7 bases; unmatched junction bases: 6. The CDR3 has 14 residues. The CDR3 protein is CAISGDRGPSGYTF. For the CDR3, the DNA is TGTGCCATCAGTGGGGACAGGGGACCGTCTGGCTACACCTTC.

The chain couples TRBV10-1 to TRBJ2-7, with 7 bases lining up with TRBD1. CDR1 is WNHNN, CDR2 SYGVQD, per germline (reference sequence). V shed 6 bases and J 3 bases; nucleotides not matched to a gene: 8. This CDR3 contains 14 residues. CDR3 loop: CASSPGQQVYEQYF. The CDR3 DNA sequence: TGCGCCAGCAGCCCGGGACAGCAAGTCTACGAGCAGTACTTC.

V usage is TRBV24-1 and J usage is TRBJ2-7; TRBD1 might be the D (5 bases). The CDR3 length is 14 residues. CDR1 is KGHDR, CDR2 SFDVKD, per germline. Trimming removed 3 bases from V and 6 bases from J, with 14 bases in between. The CDR3 region is CATSDHPQGAEQYF. CDR3 nucleotide sequence: TGTGCCACCAGTGATCACCCGCAGGGTGCCGAGCAGTACTTC.

For this clonotype: At one boundary the junction diverges from the germline segment, which might be a read error. The rearrangement uses TRBV11-2 and TRBJ2-5; D gene unclear. The assigned J gene may be wrong: the sequence end matches TRBJ2-7 better. This CDR3 has 14 residues. CDR1 and CDR2 from the germline V gene are SGHAT and FQNNGV. CDR3 DNA sequence: TGTGCCAGCGGCTTAGATGGAGCCTTCTACGAGCAGTACTTC. Translating gives CASGLDGAFYEQYF.

This clonotype was seen once. This chain uses TRBV20-1 with TRBJ1-1; 9 nucleotides line up with TRBD1. Unmatched junction bases numbered 12, after V lost 0 bases and J lost 10 bases. This CDR3 is 15 amino acids long. Germline V lookup: CDR1 DFQATT, CDR2 SNEGSKA (reference sequence). The CDR3 loop is CSAREPGDRARGAFF. CDR3 in DNA: TGCAGTGCTAGAGAACCTGGGGACAGGGCTAGGGGAGCTTTCTTT.

J is TRBJ2-1 and V is TRBV5-1, with D unclear. This CDR3 is built from 12 residues. The germline V and J ends were trimmed by 0 bases and 12 bases, with 10 bases remaining between them. Germline CDR1 reads SGHRS; CDR2 reads YFSETQ. CDR3 bases: TGCGCCAGCAGCTTGGAAGGGCCCGGGCAGTTCTTC. Translating gives CASSLEGPGQFF.

The rearrangement joins TRBV29-1 to TRBJ1-2, with 8 positions matching TRBD1. CDR3 length: 16 residues. In germline, CDR1 is SQVTM, CDR2 ANQGSEA. The V gene end was trimmed by 1 base and the J gene end by 3 bases; junction bases not matched to a gene: 10. This CDR3 reads CSVEVRTTGEDYGYTF. In DNA form, the CDR3 reads TGCAGCGTTGAAGTACGAACGACAGGGGAGGACTATGGCTACACCTTC.

This clonotype was seen a few times. V is TRBV7-8 and J is TRBJ2-2; TRBD2 is a possible D gene (6 bases). V lost 0 bases and J lost 3, with 11 bases in between. The CDR3 extends over 16 amino acids. CDR1 is SGHVS and CDR2 is FQNEAQ in the germline V gene. The DNA of the CDR3 is TGTGCCAGCAGCTTAGCGGGGGGTAGGGACACCGGGGAGCTGTTTTTT. Translating gives CASSLAGGRDTGELFF. The whole variable domain, filled in from reference TRBV7-8 and TRBJ2-2, reads GAGVSQSPRYKVAKRGQDVALRCDPISGHVSLFWYQQALGQGPEFLTYFQNEAQLDKSGLPSDRFFAERPEGSVSTLKIQRTQQEDSAVYLCASSLAGGRDTGELFFGEGSRLTVL.

The rearrangement joins TRBV5-5 to TRBJ2-7; D is possibly TRBD2 (6 bases). The CDR3 has 15 amino acids. Germline V CDR1 and CDR2: SGHKS, YYEKEE (reference sequence). V dropped 2 bases and J dropped 2 bases, with 14 bases sitting between them. CDR3 amino acids: CASSFWGTGAYEQYF. The CDR3 DNA reads as TGTGCCAGCAGCTTCTGGGGGACTGGGGCCTACGAGCAGTACTTC.

The V call is TRBV20-1, the J call TRBJ2-3; D gene ambiguous. With 3 bases removed from V and 2 bases from J, the gap between germline ends came to 12 bases. CDR1 is DFQATT and CDR2 is SNEGSKA in the germline V gene (reference sequence). This CDR3 has 14 amino acids. The DNA for the CDR3 is TGCAGTGCTAGTGGCCAGGCCCCCACAGATACGCAGTATTTT. Translated, it gives CSASGQAPTDTQYF.

The V call is TRBV29-1, the J call TRBJ1-1; no firm D call. V was clipped by 6 bases and J by 4 bases, with 18 bases between them. The CDR3 has 14 residues. Germline CDR1 is SQVTM and CDR2 is ANQGSEA. DNA of the CDR3: TGCAGCGTACTTACCCCGGGGAAGGGCACTGAAGCTTTCTTT. Encoded protein: CSVLTPGKGTEAFF.

The chain links TRBV7-2 to TRBJ1-2; 7 bases match TRBD1. V gave up 1 base and J gave up 9 bases; unmatched junction bases: 11. Germline lookup yields CDR1 SGHTA and CDR2 FQGNSA. CDR3 size: 15 residues. The CDR3, as DNA: TGTGCCAGCAGCTTAGTAACAGGGGACGGGCAGAGCTACACCTTC. It encodes CASSLVTGDGQSYTF.

The rearrangement joins TRBV9 to TRBJ1-2; D may be TRBD1 (6 bases). The CDR3 consists of 17 residues. Deletions cut 3 bases from V and 0 bases from J, with 18 bases between. The germline V gene has CDR1 SGDLS and CDR2 YYNGEE. The CDR3, as DNA: TGTGCCAGCAGCGGTTACAGGGTTGAGAAAACTAACTATGGCTACACCTTC. The encoded protein is CASSGYRVEKTNYGYTF.

V and J are TRBV28 and TRBJ2-7, with 7 bases matching TRBD1. The trim removed 1 base at V and 1 base at J, leaving 7 bases unmatched. This CDR3 is 16 amino acids long. Germline assignment: CDR1 MDHEN and CDR2 SYDVKM. As DNA, the CDR3 is TGTGCCAGCAGTTTATTTCACGAGACAGGGTCCTACGAGCAGTACTTC. Protein sequence: CASSLFHETGSYEQYF.

This clonotype appeared once. This rearrangement joins TRBV9 to TRBJ1-2; no reliable D call. Trimming pared 4 bases from V and 8 bases from J, leaving 12 bases between. The CDR3 is 12 amino acids. Germline V gene lookup returns CDR1 SGDLS and CDR2 YYNGEE. CDR3 region: CASSSSREGYTF. The CDR3 DNA follows: TGTGCCAGCAGCTCGAGCCGGGAAGGCTACACCTTC. The variable domain in full, completed from reference TRBV9 and TRBJ1-2, reads DSGVTQTPKHLITATGQRVTLRCSPRSGDLSVYWYQQSLDQGLQFLIQYYNGEERAKGNILERFSAQQFPDLHSELNLSSLELGDSALYFCASSSSREGYTFGSGTRLTVV.

The chain joins TRBV13 to TRBJ2-4; 7 bases align to TRBD1. The V gene end was trimmed by 2 bases and the J gene end by 3 bases; junction bases not matched to a gene: 1. The CDR3 sequence is 14 residues long. The germline gives CDR1 PRHDT, CDR2 FYEKMQ (reference sequence). Here the CDR3 reads CASSLRTGKNIQYF. CDR3 DNA: TGTGCCAGCAGCTTAAGGACAGGCAAAAACATTCAGTACTTC. Together with reference TRBV13 and TRBJ2-4, the CDR3 gives the full variable domain: AAGVIQSPRHLIKEKRETATLKCYPIPRHDTVYWYQQGPGQDPQFLISFYEKMQSDKGSIPDRFSAQQFSDYHSELNMSSLELGDSALYFCASSLRTGKNIQYFGAGTRLSVL.